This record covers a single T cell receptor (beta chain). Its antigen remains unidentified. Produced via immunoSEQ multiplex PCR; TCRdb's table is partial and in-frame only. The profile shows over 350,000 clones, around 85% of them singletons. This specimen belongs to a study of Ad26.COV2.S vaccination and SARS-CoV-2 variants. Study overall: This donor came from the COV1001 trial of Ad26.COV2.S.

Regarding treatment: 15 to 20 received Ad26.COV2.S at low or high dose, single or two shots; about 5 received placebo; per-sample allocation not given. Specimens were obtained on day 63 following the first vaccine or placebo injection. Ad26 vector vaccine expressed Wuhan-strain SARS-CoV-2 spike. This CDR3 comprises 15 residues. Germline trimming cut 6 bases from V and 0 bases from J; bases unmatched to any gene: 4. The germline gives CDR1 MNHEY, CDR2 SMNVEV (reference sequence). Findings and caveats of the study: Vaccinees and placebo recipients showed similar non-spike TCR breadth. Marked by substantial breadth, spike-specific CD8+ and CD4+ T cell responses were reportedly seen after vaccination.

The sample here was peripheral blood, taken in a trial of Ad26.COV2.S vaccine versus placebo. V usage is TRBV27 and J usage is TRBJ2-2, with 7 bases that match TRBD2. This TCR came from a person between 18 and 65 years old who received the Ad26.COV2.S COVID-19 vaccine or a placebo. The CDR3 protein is CASRASGANTGELFF. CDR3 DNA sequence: TGTGCCAGCAGGGCTAGCGGAGCGAACACCGGGGAGCTGTTTTTT.